Sequencing of this T cell receptor (beta chain) was carried out in a study of shared clonotypes between healthy human individuals. Study details: The plates for each donor numbered three CD4 naive, three CD4 memory, two CD8 naive and one CD8 memory. Study conclusions and caveats: Generation of non-shared clonotypes was less probable than generation of clonotypes shared by all four donors.

Donors, without exception, were Caucasian adults residing in Nashville, Tennessee. CDR3 length: 12 residues. Per the germline V gene, CDR1 is SGHRS and CDR2 is YFSETQ. V lost 0 bases to trimming and J lost 4 bases, with 3 bases between them. The protocol was immunoSEQ multiplex PCR, while the TCRdb copy is restricted to in-frame clones and leaves out a portion. Of 1,400,000 or so clones in the sample, 98% were seen once. Concerning this clone itself: No antigen is known for it. The identical CDR3 is also encoded by other nucleotide sequences in the sample.

This TCR derives from a man aged 30-40 years in good health. V gene TRBV5-1 combines with J gene TRBJ2-3; D remains ambiguous. Sequencing used naive CD4+ T cells sorted from blood. The sample's subset: CD45RA+ positively selected. CDR3 coding DNA: TGCGCCAGCAGCTTGGCCTCAGATACGCAGTATTTT. This gives the protein CASSLASDTQYF.